This T cell receptor (beta chain) was identified during a study of T cell responses to AZD1222 COVID-19 vaccine. CDR1 SGHTA and CDR2 FQGTGA come from the germline V gene. V shed 5 bases, J shed 4 bases, and the junction held 10 bases outside the gene matches. The CDR3 length is 15 residues. Turning to this clone: The antigen is undetermined.

The study, taken as a whole, reports: Donors were chiefly white British, with a greater number of females, and clonal diversity was perhaps underestimated.

The method was immunoSEQ multiplex PCR; TCRdb's version includes in-frame clones alone and lacks a portion of them. The sample yields some 200,000 clones, around 94% seen once. The specimen comprised peripheral blood, sampled 28 days after the second dose of the MenACWY control vaccine. The chain is built from TRBV7-3 and TRBJ1-1; 7 bases align to TRBD1. The TCR originated in an adult who received the MenACWY meningococcal vaccine as a control. The CDR3 region is CASSPSAGGSTEAFF. The CDR3 DNA sequence: TGTGCCAGCAGCCCATCTGCAGGGGGGAGCACTGAAGCTTTCTTT.